One sample yielded the 23 T cell receptor beta chains listed below, sequenced in a study of shared clonotypes between healthy human individuals. Method: immunoSEQ multiplex PCR; TCRdb's copy keeps in-frame clones and lacks some. The repertoire holds under 1,100,000 clones, with approximately 80% as singletons. Sequencing input: memory CD4+ T cells from PBMCs. As to subset: CD45RA-negative fraction. These receptors were obtained from a man aged 18 to 30 in good health. Some clones in this sample may be carry-over from other donors' samples.

This clone occurred once. V usage is TRBV6-1 and J usage is TRBJ2-7; 7 bases are a match to TRBD1. The CDR3 consists of 15 residues. The V segment lost 6 bases and the J segment 0 bases; nucleotides outside the gene matches: 8. Germline V gene lookup returns CDR1 MNHNS and CDR2 SASEGT. The CDR3 protein is CASRSRDSDSYEQYF. For the CDR3, the DNA is TGTGCCAGCAGATCCCGGGACAGTGACTCCTACGAGCAGTACTTC.

The chain links TRBV5-4 to TRBJ2-6; 9 nucleotides agree with TRBD1. The germline V gene encodes CDR1 SGHNT and CDR2 YYREEE (reference sequence). V was pared by 3 bases and J by 0 bases, with 4 bases of the junction left unmatched. CDR3 length: 17 amino acids. The CDR3 protein is CASSSGTGPSGANVLTF. CDR3 in DNA: TGTGCCAGCAGCTCCGGGACAGGGCCCTCTGGGGCCAACGTCCTGACTTTC.

With respect to this clone: Other nucleotide sequences from this sample produce the same CDR3. The chain couples TRBV5-1 to TRBJ1-1; D is unclear. V lost 2 bases, J lost 3 bases, and 8 bases lay in between. CDR1 SGHRS and CDR2 YFSETQ come from the germline V gene. The CDR3 contains 13 residues. This chain's CDR3 is CASSLDGDTEAFF. The CDR3 coding sequence is TGCGCCAGCAGCTTAGACGGGGACACTGAAGCTTTCTTT.

This sequence joins TRBV7-9 and TRBJ1-3, with D maybe TRBD1 (6 bases). The CDR3 totals 16 residues. In germline, CDR1 is SEHNR, CDR2 FQNEAQ (reference sequence). Trimming pared 5 bases from V and 0 bases from J, leaving 14 bases between. Written as DNA, the CDR3 is TGTGCCAGCAGCCCCGACAGGACCTTCTCTGGAAACACCATATATTTT. Protein product: CASSPDRTFSGNTIYF.

J is TRBJ2-5 and V is TRBV5-4, with D perhaps TRBD2 (5 bases). The CDR3 extends over 13 amino acids. V gave up 4 bases and J gave up 3 bases, with 10 bases separating them. Per germline, CDR1 SGHNT and CDR2 YYREEE (reference sequence). In nucleotides, the CDR3 is TGTGCCAGCAGCAGGAGGTCTGAAGAGACCCAGTACTTC. Amino acid sequence: CASSRRSEETQYF.

V gene TRBV28 combines with J gene TRBJ2-5; 7 nucleotides agree with TRBD1. V lost 4 bases to trimming and J lost 4 bases; unmatched junction nucleotides: 3. Per germline, CDR1 MDHEN and CDR2 SYDVKM. This CDR3 contains 13 residues. CDR3 sequence (DNA): TGTGCCAGCAGTTCGGGACAGAGAGAGACCCAGTACTTC. Residues: CASSSGQRETQYF.

The chain carries TRBV5-1 and TRBJ2-1, with 12 bases aligning to TRBD2. CDR3 length equals 20 residues. The V and J ends lost 0 bases and 6 bases, in that order; junction bases with no gene match: 16. In germline, CDR1 is SGHRS, CDR2 YFSETQ. CDR3 nucleotide sequence: TGCGCCAGCAGCTTGGCCGGGGCTAGCGGGAGGGCCCAGTCGGGCAATGAGCAGTTCTTC. This codes for CASSLAGASGRAQSGNEQFF. Full variable domain (rest looked up from reference TRBV5-1 and TRBJ2-1): KAGVTQTPRYLIKTRGQQVTLSCSPISGHRSVSWYQQTPGQGLQFLFEYFSETQRNKGNFPGRFSGRQFSNSRSEMNVSTLELGDSALYLCASSLAGASGRAQSGNEQFFGPGTRLTVL.

The rearrangement uses TRBV19 and TRBJ1-5, with 7 nucleotides matching TRBD1. The V segment lost 4 bases and the J segment 10 bases; nucleotides outside the gene matches: 10. Germline assignment: CDR1 LNHDA and CDR2 SQIVND (reference sequence). This CDR3 has 14 amino acids. CDR3 coding DNA: TGTGCCAGTAGTAGGGATAGGGGGCGCGGACCCCAGCATTTT. Translated: CASSRDRGRGPQHF.

This clone was picked up one time. This sequence joins TRBV2 and TRBJ2-1; maybe TRBD1 (6 bases). Germline V gene lookup returns CDR1 SNHLY and CDR2 FYNNEI. This CDR3 contains 18 residues. Between the trimmed V and J ends, which lost 0 bases and 4 bases, there was a span of 19 bases. This CDR3 is CASSEAQGRGSGYNEQFF. The DNA of the CDR3 is TGTGCCAGCAGTGAAGCGCAGGGCAGGGGATCGGGATACAATGAGCAGTTCTTC. Variable domain in full (rest from reference TRBV2 and TRBJ2-1): EPEVTQTPSHQVTQMGQEVILRCVPISNHLYFYWYRQILGQKVEFLVSFYNNEISEKSEIFDDQFSVERPDGSNFTLKIRSTKLEDSAMYFCASSEAQGRGSGYNEQFFGPGTRLTVL.

The chain carries TRBV7-2 and TRBJ2-5; either TRBD1 or TRBD2 may supply D (5 bases each). The CDR3 is 15 amino acids. The V end was cut by 2 bases, the J end by 5 bases, with 15 bases between. Germline loops: CDR1 SGHTA, CDR2 FQGNSA. CDR3 nucleotide sequence: TGTGCCAGCAGCTTATCGAGAGGGGTGGGCGAGACCCAGTACTTC. It translates to CASSLSRGVGETQYF. The full variable domain, its missing parts supplied by reference TRBV7-2 and TRBJ2-5, is GAGVSQSPSNKVTEKGKDVELRCDPISGHTALYWYRQSLGQGLEFLIYFQGNSAPDKSGLPSDRFSAERTGGSVSTLTIQRTQQEDSAVYLCASSLSRGVGETQYFGPGTRLLVL.

This chain joins TRBV7-9 and TRBJ2-1, with TRBD2 matching over 12 bases. CDR3 length: 16 residues. Trimming removed 4 bases from V and 7 bases from J; junction bases left unmatched: 8. CDR1 SEHNR and CDR2 FQNEAQ come from the germline V gene (reference sequence). This CDR3 is CASSSPGTSGSNEQFF. The CDR3 nucleotides read TGTGCCAGCAGCTCCCCCGGGACTAGCGGGTCGAATGAGCAGTTCTTC.

This clone was observed a handful of times. The chain links TRBV5-6 to TRBJ2-2, with D possibly matching TRBD1 (6 bases). The CDR3 extends over 14 amino acids. Germline loops: CDR1 SGHDT, CDR2 YYEEEE. With 4 bases removed from V and 0 bases from J, the gap between germline ends came to 7 bases. CDR3 nucleotide sequence: TGTGCCAGCAGCACAGGGACGAACACCGGGGAGCTGTTTTTT. Amino acids: CASSTGTNTGELFF.

This clone was seen more than once but under ten times. V and J are TRBV30 and TRBJ1-1; D possibly corresponds to TRBD1 (6 bases). The CDR3 spans 12 residues. V was pared by 8 bases and J by 5 bases, with 15 bases between. Germline V CDR1 and CDR2: GTSNPN, SVGIG (reference sequence). CDR3 coding DNA: TGTGCCGCCTACAGGGTGGAAACTGAAGCTTTCTTT. Protein product: CAAYRVETEAFF.

This clone turned up a few times. V gene TRBV9 combines with J gene TRBJ2-1; D is undetermined. Germline CDR1 and CDR2: SGDLS and YYNGEE. Trimming cost V 3 bases and J 12 bases, with 16 bases left between them. The CDR3 covers 13 residues. The CDR3 here is CASSAVGSGVQFF. CDR3 coding DNA: TGTGCCAGCAGCGCGGTGGGGTCGGGTGTGCAGTTCTTC.

About this clone itself: The same CDR3 can be traced to other DNA sequences in this sample. This chain connects TRBV19 to TRBJ1-1, with D perhaps TRBD1 (5 bases). CDR1 and CDR2 (germline): LNHDA, SQIVND (reference sequence). CDR3 length equals 14 residues. The V end was cut by 3 bases, the J end by 4 bases, with 12 bases between. The CDR3 DNA reads as TGTGCCAGTAGTATTAGGGGTAGGGGCACTGAAGCTTTCTTT. As protein: CASSIRGRGTEAFF. Variable domain in full (rest from reference TRBV19 and TRBJ1-1): DGGITQSPKYLFRKEGQNVTLSCEQNLNHDAMYWYRQDPGQGLRLIYYSQIVNDFQKGDIAEGYSVSREKKESFPLTVTSAQKNPTAFYLCASSIRGRGTEAFFGQGTRLTVV.

The chain uses TRBV5-1 and TRBJ2-2; D is possibly TRBD1 or TRBD2 (5 bases each). With 4 bases removed from V and 0 bases from J, the gap between germline ends came to 7 bases. Germline V gene sequence: CDR1 SGHRS, CDR2 YFSETQ. The CDR3 is 14 residues long. The CDR3 here is CASSGTSNTGELFF. The CDR3 DNA follows: TGCGCCAGCAGCGGGACCTCGAACACCGGGGAGCTGTTTTTT.

J is TRBJ2-3 and V is TRBV10-3, with TRBD2 matching over 10 bases. J was trimmed by 1 base and V by 2 bases; bases with no gene match: 0. Germline CDR1 ENHRY, CDR2 SYGVKD. The CDR3 sequence is 15 residues long. For the CDR3, the DNA is TGTGCCATCAGTGAGGGACTAGCGGGCACAGATACGCAGTATTTT. Its translation: CAISEGLAGTDTQYF.

For this clone: A far larger clone lies a single base away; this is likely a read error. The gene calls are TRBV11-2 and TRBJ1-4; the D is unclear. Germline V gene sequence: CDR1 SGHAT, CDR2 FQNNGV. The CDR3 contains 14 residues. V shed 3 bases and J shed 8 bases, with 13 bases lying between them. DNA of the CDR3: TGTGCCAGCAGCTTTCGTCCGGGAGGCGAAAAACTGTTTTTT. Protein sequence: CASSFRPGGEKLFF.

The V and J genes are TRBV28 and TRBJ2-5; D unclear. V lost 4 bases, J lost 3 bases, and 9 bases lay in between. CDR3 length: 13 residues. Per the germline V gene, CDR1 is MDHEN and CDR2 is SYDVKM. CDR3 sequence (DNA): TGTGCCAGCAGTTCCGAGGTAGAAGAGACCCAGTACTTC. As protein: CASSSEVEETQYF.

J is TRBJ2-1 and V is TRBV7-9, with 7 bases that match TRBD1. This CDR3 is 15 amino acids long. Germline CDR1 SEHNR, CDR2 FQNEAQ (reference sequence). The J segment lost 6 bases and the V segment lost 5 bases, leaving 10 bases of the junction unmatched. The CDR3 sequence: CASSTDRVGSNEQFF. CDR3 sequence (DNA): TGTGCCAGCAGCACCGACAGGGTAGGTTCCAATGAGCAGTTCTTC.

V gene TRBV28 combines with J gene TRBJ2-7; TRBD2 aligns across 11 bases. The CDR3 extends over 17 amino acids. After removal of 6 bases from V and 5 bases from J, the junction contained 15 bases not matched to a gene. The germline V gene has CDR1 MDHEN and CDR2 SYDVKM. Here the CDR3 reads CASRGSSGRSGFHEQYF. The CDR3 nucleotides read TGTGCCAGCAGGGGATCTAGCGGGAGGAGCGGATTCCACGAGCAGTACTTC.

Comments on this clone: A much larger clone lies one base from this, so it may be a read error. In DNA form, the CDR3 reads TGTGCCATCAGTGGGACTAGCGGGAGGTACGAGCAGTACTTC. This codes for CAISGTSGRYEQYF. The chain carries TRBV6-4 and TRBJ2-7; 15 nucleotides align to TRBD2. The CDR3 is 14 amino acids. From germline, CDR1 is MRHNA and CDR2 SNTAGT.

This chain uses TRBV18 with TRBJ2-3; unclear D gene. The V and J ends lost 3 bases and 1 base respectively, with 11 bases between them. The germline gives CDR1 KGHSH, CDR2 LQKENI. This CDR3 has 15 amino acids. Here the CDR3 DNA reads TGTGCCAGCTCACCGCAGGTTCTTGGCACAGATACGCAGTATTTT. Its translation: CASSPQVLGTDTQYF. The variable domain in full, completed from reference TRBV18 and TRBJ2-3, reads NAGVMQNPRHLVRRRGQEARLRCSPMKGHSHVYWYRQLPEEGLKFMVYLQKENIIDESGMPKERFSAEFPKEGPSILRIQQVVRGDSAAYFCASSPQVLGTDTQYFGPGTRLTVL.